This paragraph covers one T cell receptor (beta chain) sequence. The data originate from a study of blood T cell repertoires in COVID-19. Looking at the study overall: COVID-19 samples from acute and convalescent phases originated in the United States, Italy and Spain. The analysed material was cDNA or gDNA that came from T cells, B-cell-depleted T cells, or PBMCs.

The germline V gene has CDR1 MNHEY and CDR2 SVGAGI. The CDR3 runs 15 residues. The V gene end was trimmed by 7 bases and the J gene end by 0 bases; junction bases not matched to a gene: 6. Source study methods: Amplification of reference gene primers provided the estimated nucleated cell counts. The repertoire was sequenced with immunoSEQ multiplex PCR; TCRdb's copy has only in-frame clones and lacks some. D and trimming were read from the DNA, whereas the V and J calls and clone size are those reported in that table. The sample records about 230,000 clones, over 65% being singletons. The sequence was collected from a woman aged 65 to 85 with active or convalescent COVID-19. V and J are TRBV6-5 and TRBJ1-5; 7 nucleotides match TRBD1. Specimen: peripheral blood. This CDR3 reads CASTQTGNSNQPQHF. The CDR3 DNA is TGTGCCAGCACCCAGACAGGGAATAGCAATCAGCCCCAGCATTTT.